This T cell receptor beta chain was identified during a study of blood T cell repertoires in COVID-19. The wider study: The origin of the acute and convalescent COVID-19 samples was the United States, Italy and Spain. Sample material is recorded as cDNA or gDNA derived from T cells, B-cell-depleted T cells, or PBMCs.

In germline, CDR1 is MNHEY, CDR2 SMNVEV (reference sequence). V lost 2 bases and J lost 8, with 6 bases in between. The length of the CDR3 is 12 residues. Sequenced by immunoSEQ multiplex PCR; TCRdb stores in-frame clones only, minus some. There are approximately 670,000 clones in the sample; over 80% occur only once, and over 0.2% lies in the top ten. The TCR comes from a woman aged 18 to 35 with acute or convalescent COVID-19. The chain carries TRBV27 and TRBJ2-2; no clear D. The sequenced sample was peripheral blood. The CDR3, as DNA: TGTGCCAGCAGTTTAGGCTGGGGGGAGCTGTTTTTT. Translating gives CASSLGWGELFF.